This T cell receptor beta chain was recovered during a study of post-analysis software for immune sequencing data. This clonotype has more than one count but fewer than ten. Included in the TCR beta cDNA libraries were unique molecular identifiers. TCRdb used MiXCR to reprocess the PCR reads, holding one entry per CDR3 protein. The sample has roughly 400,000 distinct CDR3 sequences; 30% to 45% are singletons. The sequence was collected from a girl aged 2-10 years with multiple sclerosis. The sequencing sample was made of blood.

CDR3 nucleotides: TGTGCCAGCAGCCAAAGTGCCGGGAGTAGCACAGATACGCAGTATTTT. Its translation: CASSQSAGSSTDTQYF. This chain joins TRBV3-1 and TRBJ2-3; maybe TRBD2 (6 bases). CDR3 length: 16 amino acids. Germline V gives CDR1 LGHDT, CDR2 YNNKEL (reference sequence). V was cut by 2 bases and J by 0 bases, with 12 bases left in between.